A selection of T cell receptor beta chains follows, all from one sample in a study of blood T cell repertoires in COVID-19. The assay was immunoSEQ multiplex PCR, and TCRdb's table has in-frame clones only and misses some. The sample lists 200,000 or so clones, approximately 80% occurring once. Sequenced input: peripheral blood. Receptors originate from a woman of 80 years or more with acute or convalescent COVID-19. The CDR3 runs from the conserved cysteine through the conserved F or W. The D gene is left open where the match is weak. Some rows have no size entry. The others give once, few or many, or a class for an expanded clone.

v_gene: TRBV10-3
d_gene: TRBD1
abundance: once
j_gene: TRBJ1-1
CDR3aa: CATTTGGTSVWVTEAFF
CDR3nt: TGTGCCACCACAACAGGGGGGACTTCCGTATGGGTCACTGAAGCTTTCTTT

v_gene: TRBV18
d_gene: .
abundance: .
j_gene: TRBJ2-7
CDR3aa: CASSPSTGQPYEQYF
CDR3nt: TGTGCCAGCTCACCAAGCACAGGACAGCCCTACGAGCAGTACTTC

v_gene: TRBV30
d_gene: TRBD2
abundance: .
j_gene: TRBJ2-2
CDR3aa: CAWSRLAGGPAGELFF
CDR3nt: TGTGCCTGGAGTCGGCTAGCGGGAGGCCCAGCCGGGGAGCTGTTTTTT

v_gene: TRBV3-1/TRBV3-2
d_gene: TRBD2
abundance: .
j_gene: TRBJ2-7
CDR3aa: CASSQDPHAGVSYEQYF
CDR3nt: TGTGCCAGCAGCCAAGATCCCCATGCGGGGGTTTCCTACGAGCAGTACTTC

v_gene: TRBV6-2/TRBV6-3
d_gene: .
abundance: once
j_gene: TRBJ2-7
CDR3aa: CASSYVETRPASYEQYF
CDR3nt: TGTGCCAGCAGTTACGTCGAGACCAGGCCTGCCTCCTACGAGCAGTACTTC

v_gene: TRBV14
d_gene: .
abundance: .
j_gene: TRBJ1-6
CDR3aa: CASSLDRISLHF
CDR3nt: TGTGCCAGCAGCCTCGACAGGATTTCCCTCCACTTT

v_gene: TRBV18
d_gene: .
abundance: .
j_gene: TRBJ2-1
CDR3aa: CASSPSTGTYNEQFF
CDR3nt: TGTGCCAGCTCACCATCCACAGGGACCTACAATGAGCAGTTCTTC

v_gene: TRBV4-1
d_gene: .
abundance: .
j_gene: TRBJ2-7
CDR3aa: CASSQEGSSYEQYF
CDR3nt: TGCGCCAGCAGCCAAGAGGGGAGCTCCTACGAGCAGTACTTC

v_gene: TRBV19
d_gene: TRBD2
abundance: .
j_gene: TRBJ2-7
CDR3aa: CASSIAGTSGSPYEQYF
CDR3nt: TGTGCCAGTAGTATCGCGGGGACTAGCGGGAGCCCATACGAGCAGTACTTC

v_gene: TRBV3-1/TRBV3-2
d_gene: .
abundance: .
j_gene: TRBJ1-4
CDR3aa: CASSQSRSNEKLFF
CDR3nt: TGTGCCAGCAGCCAGAGCAGGTCTAATGAAAAACTGTTTTTT

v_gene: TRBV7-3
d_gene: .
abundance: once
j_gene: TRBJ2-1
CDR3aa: CASSPQRGNNEQFF
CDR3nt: TGTGCCAGCAGCCCCCAGAGGGGGAACAATGAGCAGTTCTTC

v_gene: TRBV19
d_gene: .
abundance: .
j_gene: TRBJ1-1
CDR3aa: CASRRRAAMNTEAFF
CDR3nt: TGTGCCAGTAGAAGGAGGGCAGCGATGAACACTGAAGCTTTCTTT

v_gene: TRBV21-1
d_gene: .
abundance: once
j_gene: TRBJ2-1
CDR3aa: CASSTGFYNEQFF
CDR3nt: TGTGCCAGCAGCACCGGGTTCTACAATGAGCAGTTCTTC

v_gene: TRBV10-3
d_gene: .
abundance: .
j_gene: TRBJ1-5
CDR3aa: CAIGQINQPQHF
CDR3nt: TGTGCCATCGGACAAATCAATCAGCCCCAGCATTTT

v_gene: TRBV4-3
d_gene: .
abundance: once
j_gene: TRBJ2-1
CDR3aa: CASSQAPYNEQFF
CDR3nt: TGCGCCAGCAGCCAAGCCCCTTACAATGAGCAGTTCTTC

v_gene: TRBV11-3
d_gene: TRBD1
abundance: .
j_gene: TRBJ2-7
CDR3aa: CASSLDPPGQGRDEQYF
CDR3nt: TGTGCCAGCAGCTTAGATCCCCCGGGACAGGGGAGGGACGAGCAGTACTTC

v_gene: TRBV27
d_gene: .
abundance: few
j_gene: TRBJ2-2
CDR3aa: CASSNPNTGELFF
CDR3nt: TGTGCCAGCAGTAATCCTAACACCGGGGAGCTGTTTTTT

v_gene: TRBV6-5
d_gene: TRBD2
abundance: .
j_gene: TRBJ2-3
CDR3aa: CSGGTGDTQYF
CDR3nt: TGTTCCGGGGGGACCGGGGATACGCAGTATTTT

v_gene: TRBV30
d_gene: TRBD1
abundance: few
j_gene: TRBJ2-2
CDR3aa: CAWRNRGTGELFF
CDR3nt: TGTGCCTGGAGAAACAGGGGCACCGGGGAGCTGTTTTTT

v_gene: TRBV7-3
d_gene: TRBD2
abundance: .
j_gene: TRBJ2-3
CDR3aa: CASSFQAGGPDTQYF
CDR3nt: TGTGCCAGCAGCTTTCAAGCGGGGGGACCAGATACGCAGTATTTT

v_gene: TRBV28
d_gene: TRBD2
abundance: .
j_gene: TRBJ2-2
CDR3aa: CASTQTGLAGSTGELFF
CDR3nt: TGTGCCAGCACCCAAACAGGACTAGCGGGTTCCACCGGGGAGCTGTTTTTT

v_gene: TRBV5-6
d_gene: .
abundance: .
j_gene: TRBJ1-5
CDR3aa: CASSLYGRGNQPQHF
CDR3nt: TGTGCCAGCAGCTTGTACGGGAGAGGCAATCAGCCCCAGCATTTT

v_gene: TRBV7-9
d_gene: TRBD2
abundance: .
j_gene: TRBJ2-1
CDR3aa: CASSLGTSGNNEQFF
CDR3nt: TGTGCCAGCAGCTTGGGGACTAGCGGAAACAATGAGCAGTTCTTC

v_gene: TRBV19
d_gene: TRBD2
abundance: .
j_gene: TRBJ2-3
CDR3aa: CATRPAGFTDTQYF
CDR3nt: TGTGCCACCAGACCAGCGGGGTTCACAGATACGCAGTATTTT

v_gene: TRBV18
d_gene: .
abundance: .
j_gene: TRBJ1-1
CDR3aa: CASSQPGGAAAFF
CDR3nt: TGTGCCAGCTCACAACCCGGAGGGGCTGCCGCTTTCTTT

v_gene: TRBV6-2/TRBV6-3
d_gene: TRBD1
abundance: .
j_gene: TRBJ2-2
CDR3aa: CASSHRDRVTGELFF
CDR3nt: TGTGCCAGCAGTCACCGGGACAGGGTTACCGGGGAGCTGTTTTTT

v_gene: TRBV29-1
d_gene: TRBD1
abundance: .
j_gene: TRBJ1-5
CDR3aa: CSVSQGSNQPQHF
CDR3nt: TGCAGCGTTTCACAGGGGAGCAATCAGCCCCAGCATTTT

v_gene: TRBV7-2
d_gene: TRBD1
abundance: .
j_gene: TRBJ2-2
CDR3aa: CASSSRTGQGRKTGELFF
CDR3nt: TGTGCCAGCAGCTCAAGAACGGGACAGGGGAGGAAGACCGGGGAGCTGTTTTTT

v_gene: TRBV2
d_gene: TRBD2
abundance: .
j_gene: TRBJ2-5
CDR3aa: CASSSGTSGGQETQYF
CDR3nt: TGTGCCAGCAGCTCCGGGACTAGCGGGGGACAAGAGACCCAGTACTTC

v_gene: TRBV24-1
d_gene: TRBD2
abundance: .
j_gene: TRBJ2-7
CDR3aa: CATREASGLSSYEQYF
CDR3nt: TGTGCCACCCGTGAGGCTAGCGGCTTAAGCTCCTACGAGCAGTACTTC

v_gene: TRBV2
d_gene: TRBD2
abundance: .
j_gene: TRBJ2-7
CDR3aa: CASSVSREGHQASYEQYF
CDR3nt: TGTGCCAGCAGTGTATCACGGGAGGGACACCAGGCCTCCTACGAGCAGTACTTC

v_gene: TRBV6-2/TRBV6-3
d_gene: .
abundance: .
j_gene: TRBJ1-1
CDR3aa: CASSYLGRGTEAFF
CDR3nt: TGTGCCAGCAGTTACTTGGGCAGGGGCACTGAAGCTTTCTTT

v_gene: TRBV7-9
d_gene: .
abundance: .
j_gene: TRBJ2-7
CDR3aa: CASSLLQGASYEQYF
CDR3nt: TGTGCCAGCAGCTTACTACAGGGAGCTTCCTACGAGCAGTACTTC

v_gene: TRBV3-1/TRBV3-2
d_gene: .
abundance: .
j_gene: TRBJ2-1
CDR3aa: CASSRRVFVF
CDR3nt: TGTGCCAGCAGCCGCCGGGTCTTCGTCTTC

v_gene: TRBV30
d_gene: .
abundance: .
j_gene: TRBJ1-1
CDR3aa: CAWKRSEAFF
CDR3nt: TGTGCCTGGAAACGGTCGGAAGCTTTCTTT

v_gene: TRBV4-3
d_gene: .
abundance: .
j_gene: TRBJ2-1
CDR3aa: CASSQDRGYEQFF
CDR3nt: TGCGCCAGCAGCCAAGACAGGGGCTATGAGCAGTTCTTC

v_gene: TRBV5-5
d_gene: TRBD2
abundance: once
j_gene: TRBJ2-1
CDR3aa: CASSMGLAGGGSYNEQFF
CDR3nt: TGTGCCAGCAGCATGGGACTAGCGGGAGGAGGGTCCTACAATGAGCAGTTCTTC

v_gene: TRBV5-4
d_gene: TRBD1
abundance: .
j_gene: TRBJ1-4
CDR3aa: CASSFGQGDRYGEKLFF
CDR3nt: TGTGCCAGCAGCTTCGGACAGGGTGATCGATACGGAGAAAAACTGTTTTTT

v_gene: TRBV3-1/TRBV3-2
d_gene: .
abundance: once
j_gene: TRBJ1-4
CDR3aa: CASSGQGGNEKLFF
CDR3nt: TGTGCCAGCAGCGGTCAGGGAGGTAATGAAAAACTGTTTTTT

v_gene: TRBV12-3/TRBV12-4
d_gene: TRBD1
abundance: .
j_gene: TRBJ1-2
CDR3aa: CASSGQGAGYTF
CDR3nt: TGTGCCAGCAGCGGACAGGGCGCTGGCTACACCTTC

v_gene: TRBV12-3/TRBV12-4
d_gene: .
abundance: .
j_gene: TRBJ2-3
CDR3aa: CASSPGQRTQYF
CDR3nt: TGTGCCAGCAGTCCCGGACAGAGGACGCAGTATTTT

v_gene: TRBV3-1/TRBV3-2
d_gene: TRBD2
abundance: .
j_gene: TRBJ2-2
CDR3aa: CASSFGLAGDTGELFF
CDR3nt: TGTGCCAGCAGCTTTGGCCTAGCGGGAGACACCGGGGAGCTGTTTTTT

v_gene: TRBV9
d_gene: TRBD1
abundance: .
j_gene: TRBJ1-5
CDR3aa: CASSVGQGVEWPQHF
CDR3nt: TGTGCCAGCAGCGTAGGACAGGGGGTGGAATGGCCCCAGCATTTT

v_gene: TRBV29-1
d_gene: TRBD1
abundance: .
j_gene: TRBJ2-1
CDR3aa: CSVEGQGVGVTYNEQFF
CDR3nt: TGCAGCGTCGAGGGACAGGGGGTTGGAGTAACCTACAATGAGCAGTTCTTC

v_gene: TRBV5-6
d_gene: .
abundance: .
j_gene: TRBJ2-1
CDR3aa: CASSLDSSYNEQFF
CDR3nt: TGTGCCAGCAGCTTGGACAGCTCCTACAATGAGCAGTTCTTC

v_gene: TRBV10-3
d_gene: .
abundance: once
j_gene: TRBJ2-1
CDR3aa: CAIKVGISGTNRGEQFF
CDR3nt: TGTGCCATCAAGGTGGGCATTAGCGGTACTAACAGGGGTGAGCAGTTCTTC

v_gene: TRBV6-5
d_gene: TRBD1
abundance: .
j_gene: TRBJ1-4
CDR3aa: CASKPQGYEKLFF
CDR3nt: TGTGCCAGCAAGCCACAGGGGTATGAAAAACTGTTTTTT

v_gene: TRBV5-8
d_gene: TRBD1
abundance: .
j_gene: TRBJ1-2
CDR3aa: CASSAGQGNYGYTF
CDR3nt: TGTGCCAGCAGCGCCGGACAGGGCAACTATGGCTACACCTTC

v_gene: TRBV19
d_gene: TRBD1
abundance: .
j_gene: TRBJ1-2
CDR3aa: CASSIADRGLNYGYTF
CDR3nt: TGTGCCAGTAGTATAGCGGACAGGGGACTGAACTATGGCTACACCTTC

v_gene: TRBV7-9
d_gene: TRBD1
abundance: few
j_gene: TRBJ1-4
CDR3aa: CASSSGTGSKKLFF
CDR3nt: TGTGCCAGCAGCTCCGGGACAGGGTCCAAAAAACTGTTTTTT

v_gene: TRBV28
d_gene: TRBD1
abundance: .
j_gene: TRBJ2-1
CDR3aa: CASSIQGAASATAYNEQFF
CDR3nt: TGTGCCAGCAGTATACAGGGGGCGGCTAGCGCCACAGCCTACAATGAGCAGTTCTTC

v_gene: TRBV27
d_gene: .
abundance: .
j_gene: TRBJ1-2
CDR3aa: CASSLRSGTNYGYTF
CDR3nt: TGTGCCAGCAGTTTAAGGTCCGGGACTAACTATGGCTACACCTTC